This T cell receptor beta chain originates from a study of molecular identifiers for immune sequencing clone quantification. Whole-study results and caveats: Naive cells had under 1% of molecules in clones above 20 RNA copies, effectors over 98%.

The naive CD8 libraries originated from between roughly 17,000 and 1,000,000 sorted cells and drew on 10%, 30% or 50% RNA. Researchers sorted naive CD8 T cells as cells that were CD8+CD4-CCR7+CD45RA+. This clonotype has a count of ten or more. What it binds is not known. The V and J ends lost 6 bases and 0 bases respectively, with 16 bases between them. The CDR3 covers 15 residues. Germline V gene data show CDR1 as SQVTM and CDR2 as ANQGSEA. TCRdb reprocessed the PCR reads via MiXCR and lists one record per CDR3 protein. The sample has 490,000 or so distinct CDR3 sequences; about 20% are singletons. The chain recombines TRBV29-1 with TRBJ2-3, with D perhaps matching TRBD2 (5 bases). The sample comprised naive CD8+ T cells from blood, with Jurkat cell RNA spiked in. Subset: FACS-sorted CD8+CD4-CCR7+CD45RA+ naive T cells. This sequence originates from a human donor in good health. Some libraries in this study had Jurkat cell RNA spiked in. The CDR3 spells CSVLRRAASTDTQYF. The CDR3 bases are TGCAGCGTCCTCCGGCGGGCGGCTAGCACAGATACGCAGTATTTT.